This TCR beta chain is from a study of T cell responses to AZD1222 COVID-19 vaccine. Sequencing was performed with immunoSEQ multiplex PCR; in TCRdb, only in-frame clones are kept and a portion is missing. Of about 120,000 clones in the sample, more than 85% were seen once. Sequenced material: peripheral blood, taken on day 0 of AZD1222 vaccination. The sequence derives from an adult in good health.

The CDR3 region is CASSLTSGVKNIQYF. The CDR3 nucleotides are TGTGCCAGCAGCTTAACGAGCGGGGTCAAAAACATTCAGTACTTC. The gene calls are TRBV7-9 and TRBJ2-4; TRBD2 agrees at 7 bases. CDR3 length equals 15 residues. The V and J ends lost 2 bases and 3 bases, in that order; junction bases with no gene match: 4. Per the germline V gene, CDR1 is SEHNR and CDR2 is FQNEAQ (reference sequence).